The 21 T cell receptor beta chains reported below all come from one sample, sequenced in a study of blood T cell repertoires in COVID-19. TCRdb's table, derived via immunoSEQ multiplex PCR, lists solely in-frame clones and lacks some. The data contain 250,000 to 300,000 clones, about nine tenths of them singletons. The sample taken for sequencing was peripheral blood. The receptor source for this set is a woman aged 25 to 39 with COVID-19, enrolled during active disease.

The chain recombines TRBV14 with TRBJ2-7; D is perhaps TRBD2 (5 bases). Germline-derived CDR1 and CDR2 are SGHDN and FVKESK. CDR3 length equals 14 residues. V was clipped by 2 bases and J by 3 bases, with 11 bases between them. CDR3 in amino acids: CASSQFPSGYEQYF. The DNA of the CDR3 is TGTGCCAGCAGCCAATTTCCGAGCGGCTACGAGCAGTACTTC. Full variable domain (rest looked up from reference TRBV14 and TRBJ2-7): EAGVTQFPSHSVIEKGQTVTLRCDPISGHDNLYWYRRVMGKEIKFLLHFVKESKQDESGMPNNRFLAERTGGTYSTLKVQPAELEDSGVYFCASSQFPSGYEQYFGPGTRLTVT.

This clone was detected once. CDR3 amino acids: CASSLFGTGGFNEQFF. The CDR3 region has the DNA TGTGCCAGCAGTTTATTCGGGACAGGGGGCTTCAATGAGCAGTTCTTC. The chain carries TRBV28 and TRBJ2-1; 12 nucleotides line up with TRBD1. CDR1 MDHEN and CDR2 SYDVKM come from the germline V gene. This CDR3 has 16 amino acids. The junction had 4 bases not matched to a gene; V was cut back by 1 base and J by 6 bases.

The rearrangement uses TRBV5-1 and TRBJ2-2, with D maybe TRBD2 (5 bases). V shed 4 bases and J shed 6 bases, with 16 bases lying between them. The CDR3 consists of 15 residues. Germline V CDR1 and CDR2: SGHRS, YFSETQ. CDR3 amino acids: CASSPGRAAAGELFF. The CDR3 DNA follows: TGCGCCAGCAGCCCTGGGCGGGCGGCGGCCGGGGAGCTGTTTTTT.

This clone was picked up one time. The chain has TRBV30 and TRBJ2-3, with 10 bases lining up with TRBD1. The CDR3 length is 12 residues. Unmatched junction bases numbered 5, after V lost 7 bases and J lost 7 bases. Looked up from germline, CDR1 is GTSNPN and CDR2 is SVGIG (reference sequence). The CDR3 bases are TGTGCCTCAAGACAGGGGGCCTATACGCAGTATTTT. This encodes CASRQGAYTQYF. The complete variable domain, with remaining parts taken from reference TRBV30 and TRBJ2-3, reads SQTIHQWPATLVQPVGSPLSLECTVEGTSNPNLYWYRQAAGRGLQLLFYSVGIGQISSEVPQNLSASRPQDRQFILSSKKLLLSDSGFYLCASRQGAYTQYFGPGTRLTVL.

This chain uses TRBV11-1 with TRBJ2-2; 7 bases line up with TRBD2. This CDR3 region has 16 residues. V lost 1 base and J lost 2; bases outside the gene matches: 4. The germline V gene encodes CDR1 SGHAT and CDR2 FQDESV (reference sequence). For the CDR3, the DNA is TGTGCCAGCAGCTTAGAAGGCGGGAGTAACACCGGGGAGCTGTTTTTT. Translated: CASSLEGGSNTGELFF.

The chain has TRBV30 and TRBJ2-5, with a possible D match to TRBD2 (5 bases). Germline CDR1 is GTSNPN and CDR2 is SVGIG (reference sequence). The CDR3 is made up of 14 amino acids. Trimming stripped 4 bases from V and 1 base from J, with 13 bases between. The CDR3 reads CAWNVGVGQETQYF. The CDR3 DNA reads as TGTGCCTGGAATGTGGGAGTAGGCCAAGAGACCCAGTACTTC.

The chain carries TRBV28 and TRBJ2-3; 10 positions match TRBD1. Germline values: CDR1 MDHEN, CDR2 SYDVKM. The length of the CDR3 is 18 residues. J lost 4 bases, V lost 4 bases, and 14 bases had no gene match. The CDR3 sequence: CASSWGEPGQGTPDTQYF. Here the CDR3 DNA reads TGTGCCAGCAGTTGGGGCGAGCCGGGACAGGGGACGCCAGATACGCAGTATTTT. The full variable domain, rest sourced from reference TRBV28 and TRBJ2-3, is DVKVTQSSRYLVKRTGEKVFLECVQDMDHENMFWYRQDPGLGLRLIYFSYDVKMKEKGDIPEGYSVSREKKERFSLILESASTNQTSMYLCASSWGEPGQGTPDTQYFGPGTRLTVL.

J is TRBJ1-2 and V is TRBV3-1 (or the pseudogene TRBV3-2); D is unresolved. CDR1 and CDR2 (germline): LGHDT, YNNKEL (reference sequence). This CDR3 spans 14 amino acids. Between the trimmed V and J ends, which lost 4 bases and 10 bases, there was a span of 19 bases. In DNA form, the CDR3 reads TGTGCCAGCAGCCCCTACACGGACGGGGAGTACTACACCTTC. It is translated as CASSPYTDGEYYTF.

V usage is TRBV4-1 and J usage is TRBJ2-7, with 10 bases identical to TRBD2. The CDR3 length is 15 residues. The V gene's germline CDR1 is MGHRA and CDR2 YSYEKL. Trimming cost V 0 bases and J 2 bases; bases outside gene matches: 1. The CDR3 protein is CASSQEGTSAYEQYF. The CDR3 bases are TGCGCCAGCAGCCAAGAAGGGACTAGCGCCTACGAGCAGTACTTC.

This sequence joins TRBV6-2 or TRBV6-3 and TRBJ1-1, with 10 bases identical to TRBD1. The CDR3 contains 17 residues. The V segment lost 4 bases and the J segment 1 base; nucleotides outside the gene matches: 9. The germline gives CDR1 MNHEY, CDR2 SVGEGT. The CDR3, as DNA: TGTGCCAGCAGTTCAATACGACAGGGGGCTGAGAACACTGAAGCTTTCTTT. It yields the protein CASSSIRQGAENTEAFF.

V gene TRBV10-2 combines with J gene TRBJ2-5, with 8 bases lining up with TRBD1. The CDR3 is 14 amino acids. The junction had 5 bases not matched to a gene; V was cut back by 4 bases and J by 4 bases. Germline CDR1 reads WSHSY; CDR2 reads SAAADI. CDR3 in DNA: TGCGCCAGCAGTGTTGTCGACAGGGGAGAGACCCAGTACTTC. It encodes CASSVVDRGETQYF.

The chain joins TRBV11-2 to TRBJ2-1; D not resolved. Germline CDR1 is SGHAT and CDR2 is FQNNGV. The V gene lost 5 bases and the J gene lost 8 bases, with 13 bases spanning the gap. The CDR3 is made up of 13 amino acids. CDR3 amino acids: CASSPSRLDEQFF. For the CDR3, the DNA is TGTGCCAGCAGCCCCTCTAGATTGGATGAGCAGTTCTTC. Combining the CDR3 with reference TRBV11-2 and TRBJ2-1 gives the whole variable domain EAGVAQSPRYKIIEKRQSVAFWCNPISGHATLYWYQQILGQGPKLLIQFQNNGVVDDSQLPKDRFSAERLKGVDSTLKIQPAKLEDSAVYLCASSPSRLDEQFFGPGTRLTVL.

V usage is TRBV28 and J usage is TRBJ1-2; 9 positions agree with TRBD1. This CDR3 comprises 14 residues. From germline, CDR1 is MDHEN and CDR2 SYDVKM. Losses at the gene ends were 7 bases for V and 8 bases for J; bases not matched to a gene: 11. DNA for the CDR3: TGTGCCAGCACCGAGATAGGGACAGGGAAAGGCTACACCTTC. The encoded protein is CASTEIGTGKGYTF.

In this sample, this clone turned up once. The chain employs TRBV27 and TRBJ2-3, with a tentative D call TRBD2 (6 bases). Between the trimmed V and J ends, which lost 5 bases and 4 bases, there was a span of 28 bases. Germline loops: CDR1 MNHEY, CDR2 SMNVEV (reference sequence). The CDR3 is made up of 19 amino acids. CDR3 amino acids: CASSPMTPAGGKRADTQYF. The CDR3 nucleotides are TGTGCCAGCAGTCCAATGACCCCAGCGGGTGGAAAGAGGGCAGATACGCAGTATTTT.

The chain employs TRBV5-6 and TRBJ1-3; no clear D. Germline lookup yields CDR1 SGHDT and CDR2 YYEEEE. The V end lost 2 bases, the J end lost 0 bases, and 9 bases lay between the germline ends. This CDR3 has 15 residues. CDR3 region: CASSFLGNSGNTIYF. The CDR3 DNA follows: TGTGCCAGCAGCTTCCTAGGAAACTCTGGAAACACCATATATTTT.

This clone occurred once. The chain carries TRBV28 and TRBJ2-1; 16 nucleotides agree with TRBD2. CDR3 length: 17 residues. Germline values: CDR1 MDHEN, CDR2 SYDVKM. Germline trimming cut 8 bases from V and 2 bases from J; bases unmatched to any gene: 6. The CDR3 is CASLGLAGGTAYNEQFF. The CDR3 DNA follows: TGTGCCAGCTTGGGACTAGCGGGAGGGACGGCCTACAATGAGCAGTTCTTC.

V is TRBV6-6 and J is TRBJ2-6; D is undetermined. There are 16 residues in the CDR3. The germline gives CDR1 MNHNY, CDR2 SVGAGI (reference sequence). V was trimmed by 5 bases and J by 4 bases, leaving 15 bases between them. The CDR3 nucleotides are TGTGCCAGCAGTCCACGCTCCGTGGCCGGGGCCAACGTCCTGACTTTC. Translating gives CASSPRSVAGANVLTF.

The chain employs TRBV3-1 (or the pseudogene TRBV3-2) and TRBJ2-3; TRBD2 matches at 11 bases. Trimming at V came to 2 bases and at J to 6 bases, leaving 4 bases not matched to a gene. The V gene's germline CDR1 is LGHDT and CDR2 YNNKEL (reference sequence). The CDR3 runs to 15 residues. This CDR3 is CASSQPLAGVDTQYF. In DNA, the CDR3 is TGTGCCAGCAGCCAACCACTAGCGGGAGTGGATACGCAGTATTTT.

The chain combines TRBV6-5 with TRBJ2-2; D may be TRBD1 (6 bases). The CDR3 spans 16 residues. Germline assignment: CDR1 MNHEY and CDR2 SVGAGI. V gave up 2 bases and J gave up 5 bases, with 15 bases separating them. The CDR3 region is CASSYAPGARTGELFF. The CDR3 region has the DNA TGTGCCAGCAGTTACGCGCCAGGGGCTCGAACCGGGGAGCTGTTTTTT.

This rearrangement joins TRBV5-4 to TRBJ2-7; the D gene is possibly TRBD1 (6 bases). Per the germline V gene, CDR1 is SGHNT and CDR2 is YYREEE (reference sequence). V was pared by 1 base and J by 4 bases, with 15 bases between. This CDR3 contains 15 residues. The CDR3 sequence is CASSLRGKNMYEQYF. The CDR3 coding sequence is TGTGCCAGCAGCTTGAGGGGGAAGAATATGTACGAGCAGTACTTC.

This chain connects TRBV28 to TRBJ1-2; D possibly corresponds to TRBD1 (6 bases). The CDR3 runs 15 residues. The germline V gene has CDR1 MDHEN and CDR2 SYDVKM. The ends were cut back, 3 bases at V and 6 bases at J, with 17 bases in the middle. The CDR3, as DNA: TGTGCCAGCAGTTTCTCCAACCTGGGGGCAAATGGCTACACCTTC. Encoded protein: CASSFSNLGANGYTF.